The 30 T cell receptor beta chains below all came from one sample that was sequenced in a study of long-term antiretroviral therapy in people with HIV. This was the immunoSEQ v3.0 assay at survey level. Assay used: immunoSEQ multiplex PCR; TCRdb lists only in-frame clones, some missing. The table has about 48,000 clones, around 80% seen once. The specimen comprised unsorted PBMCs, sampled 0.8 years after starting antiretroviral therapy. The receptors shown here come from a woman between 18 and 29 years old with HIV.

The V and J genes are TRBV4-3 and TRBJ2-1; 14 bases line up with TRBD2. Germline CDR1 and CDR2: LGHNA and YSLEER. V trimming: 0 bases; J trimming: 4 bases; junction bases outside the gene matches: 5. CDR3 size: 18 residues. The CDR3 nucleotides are TGCGCCAGCAGCCAAGACCTCGGGACTAGCGGGGGATACAATGAGCAGTTCTTC. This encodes CASSQDLGTSGGYNEQFF.

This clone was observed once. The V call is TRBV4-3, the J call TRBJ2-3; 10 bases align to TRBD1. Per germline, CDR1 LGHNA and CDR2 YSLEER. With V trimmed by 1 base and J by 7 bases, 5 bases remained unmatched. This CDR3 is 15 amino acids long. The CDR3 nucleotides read TGCGCCAGCAGCCAAGGCTCGACAGGGGGCTATACGCAGTATTTT. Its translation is CASSQGSTGGYTQYF.

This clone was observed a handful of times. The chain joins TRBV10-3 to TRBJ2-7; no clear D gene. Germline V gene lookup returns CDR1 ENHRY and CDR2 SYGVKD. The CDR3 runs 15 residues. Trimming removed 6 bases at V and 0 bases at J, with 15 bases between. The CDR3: CAIRGLDGSSYEQYF. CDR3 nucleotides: TGTGCCATCAGGGGGTTAGACGGCTCCTCCTACGAGCAGTACTTC.

The CDR3 DNA is TGTGCCATCCGTGTGGGGCTACAAGAGACCCAGTACTTC. Encoded protein: CAIRVGLQETQYF. The V gene is TRBV10-3, the J gene TRBJ2-5; D may be TRBD1 (5 bases). Between the trimmed V and J ends, which lost 8 bases and 2 bases, there was a span of 12 bases. Per germline, CDR1 ENHRY and CDR2 SYGVKD. The CDR3 has 13 amino acids.

The CDR3 DNA reads as TGTGCCAGCAGCTTATACCTAGCGGGAGGGTCCTACGAGCAGTACTTC. Translating it yields CASSLYLAGGSYEQYF. This rearrangement joins TRBV7-2 to TRBJ2-7; 12 bases map to TRBD2. CDR3 length: 16 amino acids. Unmatched junction bases numbered 3, after V lost 2 bases and J lost 1 base. Germline CDR1 SGHTA, CDR2 FQGNSA.

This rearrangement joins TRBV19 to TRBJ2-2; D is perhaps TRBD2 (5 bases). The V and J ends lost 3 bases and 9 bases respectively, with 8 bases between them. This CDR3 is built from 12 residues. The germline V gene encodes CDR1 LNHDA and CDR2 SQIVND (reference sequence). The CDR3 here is CASSIPGRELFF. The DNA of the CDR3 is TGTGCCAGTAGTATTCCCGGGAGGGAGCTGTTTTTT.

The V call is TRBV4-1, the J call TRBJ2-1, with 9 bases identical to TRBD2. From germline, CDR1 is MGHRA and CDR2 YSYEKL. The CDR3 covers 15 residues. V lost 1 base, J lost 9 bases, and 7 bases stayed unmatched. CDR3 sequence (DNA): TGCGCCAGCAGCCAAGTGGTAGCGGGAGTAGGTGAGCAGTTCTTC. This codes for CASSQVVAGVGEQFF.

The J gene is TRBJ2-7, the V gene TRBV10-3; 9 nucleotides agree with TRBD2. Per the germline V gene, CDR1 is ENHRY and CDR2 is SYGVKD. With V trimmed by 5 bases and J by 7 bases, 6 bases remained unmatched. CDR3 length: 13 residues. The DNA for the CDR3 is TGTGCCATCAGTATAGCGGGAGTCGGGGAGCAGTACTTC. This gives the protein CAISIAGVGEQYF.

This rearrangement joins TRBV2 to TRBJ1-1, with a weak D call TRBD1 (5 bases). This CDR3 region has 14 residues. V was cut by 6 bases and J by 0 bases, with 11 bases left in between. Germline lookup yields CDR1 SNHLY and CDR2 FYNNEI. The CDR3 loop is CASSPRELNTEAFF. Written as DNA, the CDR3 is TGTGCCAGCAGCCCCAGGGAACTGAACACTGAAGCTTTCTTT.

This CDR3 is CASSLVPGPRLYEQYF. The CDR3, as DNA: TGTGCCAGCAGCTTAGTACCGGGTCCCCGGCTCTACGAGCAGTACTTC. The rearrangement uses TRBV7-9 and TRBJ2-7; D gene unclear. CDR1 is SEHNR, CDR2 FQNEAQ, per germline (reference sequence). The V end lost 1 base, the J end lost 3 bases, and 16 bases lay between the germline ends. The CDR3 consists of 16 residues.

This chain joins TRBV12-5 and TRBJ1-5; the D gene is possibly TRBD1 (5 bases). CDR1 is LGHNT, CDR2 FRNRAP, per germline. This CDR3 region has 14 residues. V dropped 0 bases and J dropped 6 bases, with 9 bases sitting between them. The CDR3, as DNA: TGTGCTAGTGGTTTGGTGGGGACTCGTCAGCCCCAGCATTTT. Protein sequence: CASGLVGTRQPQHF. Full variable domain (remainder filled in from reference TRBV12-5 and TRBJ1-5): DARVTQTPRHKVTEMGQEVTMRCQPILGHNTVFWYRQTMMQGLELLAYFRNRAPLDDSGMPKDRFSAEMPDATLATLKIQPSEPRDSAVYFCASGLVGTRQPQHFGDGTRLSIL.

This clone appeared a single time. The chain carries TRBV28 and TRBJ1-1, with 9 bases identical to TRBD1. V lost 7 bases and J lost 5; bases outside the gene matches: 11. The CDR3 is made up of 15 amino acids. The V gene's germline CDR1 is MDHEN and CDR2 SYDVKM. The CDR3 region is CASTAPGTGRTEAFF. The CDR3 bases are TGTGCCAGCACAGCCCCCGGGACAGGGAGAACTGAAGCTTTCTTT.

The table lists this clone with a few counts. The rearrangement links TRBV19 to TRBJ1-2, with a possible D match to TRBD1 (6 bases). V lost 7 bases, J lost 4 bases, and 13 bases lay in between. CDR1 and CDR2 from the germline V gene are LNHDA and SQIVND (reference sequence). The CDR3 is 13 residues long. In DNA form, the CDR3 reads TGTGCCAGTACCCCTCAGGGGACCTATGGCTACACCTTC. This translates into CASTPQGTYGYTF.

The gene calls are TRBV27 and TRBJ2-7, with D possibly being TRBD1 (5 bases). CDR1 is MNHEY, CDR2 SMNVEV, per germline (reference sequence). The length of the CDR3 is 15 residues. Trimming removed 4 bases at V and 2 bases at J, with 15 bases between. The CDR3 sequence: CASSSTGRAAYEQYF. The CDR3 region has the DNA TGTGCCAGCAGTTCTACAGGTCGGGCGGCCTACGAGCAGTACTTC.

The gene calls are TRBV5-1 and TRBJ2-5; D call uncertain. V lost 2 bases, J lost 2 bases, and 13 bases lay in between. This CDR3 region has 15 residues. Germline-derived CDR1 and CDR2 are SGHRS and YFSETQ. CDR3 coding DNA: TGCGCCAGCAGCTTCGTAGGGAATCCACAAGAGACCCAGTACTTC. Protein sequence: CASSFVGNPQETQYF.

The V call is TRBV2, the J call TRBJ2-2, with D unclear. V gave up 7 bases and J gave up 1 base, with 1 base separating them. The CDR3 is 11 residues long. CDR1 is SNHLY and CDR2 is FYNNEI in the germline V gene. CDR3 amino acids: CASKNTGELFF. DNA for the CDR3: TGTGCCAGCAAGAACACCGGGGAGCTGTTTTTT.

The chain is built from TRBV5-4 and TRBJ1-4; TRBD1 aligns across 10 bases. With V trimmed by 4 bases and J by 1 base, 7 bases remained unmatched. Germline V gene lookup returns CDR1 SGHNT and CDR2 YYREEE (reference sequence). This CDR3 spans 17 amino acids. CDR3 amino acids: CASSVGDRGRTNEKLFF. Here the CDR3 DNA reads TGTGCCAGCAGCGTGGGGGACAGGGGAAGAACTAATGAAAAACTGTTTTTT.

The CDR3 loop is CASSHPQGGYEQYF. The CDR3 DNA follows: TGTGCCAGCAGCCACCCACAGGGCGGCTACGAGCAGTACTTC. The chain has TRBV5-4 and TRBJ2-5, with D possibly being TRBD1 (6 bases). The better agreement between TRBJ2-7 and the DNA end casts doubt on the J call. CDR3 length: 14 residues. Germline V gives CDR1 SGHNT, CDR2 YYREEE (reference sequence).

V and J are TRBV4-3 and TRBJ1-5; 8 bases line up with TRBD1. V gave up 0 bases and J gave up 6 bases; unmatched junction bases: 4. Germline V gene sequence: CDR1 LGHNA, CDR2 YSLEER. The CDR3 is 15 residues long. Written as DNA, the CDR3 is TGCGCCAGCAGCCAAGATTGGACAGGGCGTCAGCCCCAGCATTTT. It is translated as CASSQDWTGRQPQHF.

The CDR3 region has the DNA TGCGCCAGCAGTATAGGGGGCGCGGAGACCCAGTACTTC. Translating it yields CASSIGGAETQYF. V gene TRBV4-1 combines with J gene TRBJ2-5; 7 nucleotides match TRBD1. V was clipped by 6 bases and J by 5 bases; unmatched bases: 6. The CDR3 length is 13 residues. The germline gives CDR1 MGHRA, CDR2 YSYEKL.

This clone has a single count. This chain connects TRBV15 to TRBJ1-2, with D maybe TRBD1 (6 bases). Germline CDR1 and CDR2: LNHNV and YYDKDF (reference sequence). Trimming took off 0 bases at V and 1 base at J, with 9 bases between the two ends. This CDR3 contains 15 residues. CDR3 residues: CATSREQGINYGYTF. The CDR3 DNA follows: TGTGCCACCAGCAGAGAACAGGGCATTAACTATGGCTACACCTTC.

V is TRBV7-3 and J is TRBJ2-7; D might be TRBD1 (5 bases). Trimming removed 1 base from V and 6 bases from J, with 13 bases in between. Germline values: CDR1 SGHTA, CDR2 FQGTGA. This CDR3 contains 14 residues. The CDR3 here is CASSLIPGRGEQYF. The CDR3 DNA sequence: TGTGCCAGCAGCTTAATTCCAGGGCGAGGCGAGCAGTACTTC.

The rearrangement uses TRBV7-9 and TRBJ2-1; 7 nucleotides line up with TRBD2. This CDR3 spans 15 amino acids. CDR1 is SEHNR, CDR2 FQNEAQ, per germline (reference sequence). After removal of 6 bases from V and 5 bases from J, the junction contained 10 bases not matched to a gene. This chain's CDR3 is CASRSSGTINNEQFF. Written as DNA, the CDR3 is TGTGCCAGCAGGTCAAGCGGGACCATAAACAATGAGCAGTTCTTC.

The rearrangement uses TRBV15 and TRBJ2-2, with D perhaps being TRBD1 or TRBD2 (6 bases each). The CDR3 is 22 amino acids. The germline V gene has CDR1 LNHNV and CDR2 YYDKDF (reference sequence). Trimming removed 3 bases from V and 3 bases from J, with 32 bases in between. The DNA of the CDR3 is TGTGCCACCAGCAGTTTCACAGGGTCGGGGGTTTGGGTGCCGGTATACACCGGGGAGCTGTTTTTT. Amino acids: CATSSFTGSGVWVPVYTGELFF.

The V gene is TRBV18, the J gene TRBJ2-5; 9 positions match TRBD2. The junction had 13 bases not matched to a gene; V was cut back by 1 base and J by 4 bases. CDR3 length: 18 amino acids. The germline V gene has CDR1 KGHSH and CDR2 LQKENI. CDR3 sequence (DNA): TGTGCCAGCTCACCACGAGGGGAAGGGCGGGAGGGAGGAGAGACCCAGTACTTC. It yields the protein CASSPRGEGREGGETQYF.

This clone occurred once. In DNA form, the CDR3 reads TGTGCCAGTAGTAAACAGGTCTACCAAGAGACCCAGTACTTC. Its translation is CASSKQVYQETQYF. The chain has TRBV19 and TRBJ2-5; weak D call: TRBD1 (5 bases). CDR3 length equals 14 residues. Germline assignment: CDR1 LNHDA and CDR2 SQIVND (reference sequence). With 4 bases removed from V and 0 bases from J, the gap between germline ends came to 9 bases.

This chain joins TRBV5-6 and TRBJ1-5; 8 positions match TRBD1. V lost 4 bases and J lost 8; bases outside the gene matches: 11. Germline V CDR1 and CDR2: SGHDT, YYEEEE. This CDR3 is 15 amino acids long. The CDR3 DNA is TGTGCCAGCAGCGGAAGGACAGGGCCGTTGGAGCCCCAGCATTTT. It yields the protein CASSGRTGPLEPQHF.

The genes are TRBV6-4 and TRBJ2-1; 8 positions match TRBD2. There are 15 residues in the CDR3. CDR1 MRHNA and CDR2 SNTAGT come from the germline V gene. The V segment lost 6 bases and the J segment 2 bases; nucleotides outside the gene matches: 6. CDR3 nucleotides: TGTGCCAGCAGCCCACTTAGCGGGGCCTACAATGAGCAGTTCTTC. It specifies CASSPLSGAYNEQFF.

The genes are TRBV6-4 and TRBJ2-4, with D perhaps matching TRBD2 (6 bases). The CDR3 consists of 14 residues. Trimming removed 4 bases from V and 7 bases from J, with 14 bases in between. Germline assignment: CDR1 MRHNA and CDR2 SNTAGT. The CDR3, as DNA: TGTGCCAGCAGTGTTTTCCCGGGGGAGAACATTCAGTACTTC. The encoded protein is CASSVFPGENIQYF.

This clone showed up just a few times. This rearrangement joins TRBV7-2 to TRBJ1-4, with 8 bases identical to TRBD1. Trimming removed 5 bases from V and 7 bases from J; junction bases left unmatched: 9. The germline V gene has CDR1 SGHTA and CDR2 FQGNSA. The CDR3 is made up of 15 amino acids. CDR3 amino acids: CASSPTGQGSEKLFF. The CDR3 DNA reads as TGTGCCAGCAGCCCGACAGGACAGGGCAGTGAAAAACTGTTTTTT.